A single TCR beta chain is shown here with its context. Its antigen is unknown. Sequencing of TCR beta covered CD8+ and CD4+ T cells obtained from blood. Bulk CD8+ and CD4+ cells came from magnetic negative isolation; CD8+ TEMRA by FACS. This sample is drawn from a study of CD8 T cells in Susac syndrome. Between the trimmed V and J ends, which lost 7 bases and 0 bases, there was a span of 17 bases. The CDR3 length is 16 residues. RNA in amounts of about 0.5 to 1 ug was reverse transcribed with random hexamers. MiXCR, run by TCRdb on the immunoSEQ multiplex PCR reads, gives a single entry per CDR3 protein. The sample shows just over 80,000 distinct CDR3 sequences, about 93% of them seen only once. Study-level results: The study conceded that relatively few individuals underwent its TCR sequencing and HLA analysis.

The receptor's source is a human donor in good health. The rearrangement links TRBV23-1 to TRBJ2-3, with unresolved D. TRBV23-1 has ORF status, its function being uncertain. The sample consisted of CD8+ T cells from PBMCs. The CDR3 region has the DNA TGCGCCAGCACCCCGCCGCCATGGGCTAGCACAGATACGCAGTATTTT. This sequence encodes CASTPPPWASTDTQYF.